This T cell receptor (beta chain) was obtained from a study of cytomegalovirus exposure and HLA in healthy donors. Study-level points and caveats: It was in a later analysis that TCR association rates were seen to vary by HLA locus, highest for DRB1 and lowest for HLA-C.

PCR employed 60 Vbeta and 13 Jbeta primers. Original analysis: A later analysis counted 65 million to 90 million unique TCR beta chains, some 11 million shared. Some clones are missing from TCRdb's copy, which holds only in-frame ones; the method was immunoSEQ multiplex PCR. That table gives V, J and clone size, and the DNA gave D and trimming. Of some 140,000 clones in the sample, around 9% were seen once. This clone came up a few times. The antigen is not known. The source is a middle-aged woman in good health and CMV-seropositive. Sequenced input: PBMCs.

Here the CDR3 reads CASSLGTGGTEAFF. The CDR3 DNA reads as TGCGCCAGCAGCTTGGGGACAGGGGGCACTGAAGCTTTCTTT. The V call is TRBV5-1, the J call TRBJ1-1; 10 nucleotides line up with TRBD1. Germline CDR1 reads SGHRS; CDR2 reads YFSETQ. The CDR3 is 14 amino acids. Germline trimming cut 0 bases from V and 4 bases from J; bases unmatched to any gene: 0.